The clone carrying this T cell receptor (beta chain) was counted a single time. Antigen unknown. Germline V lookup: CDR1 SGDLS, CDR2 YYNGEE. The CDR3 is 15 residues long. V shed 3 bases and J 7 bases; nucleotides not matched to a gene: 4. The data stem from a study of T cell responses to AZD1222 COVID-19 vaccine. Sequencing used immunoSEQ multiplex PCR; TCRdb keeps in-frame clones, though not all of them. The sample yields 90,000 to 140,000 clones, roughly 89% seen once. Study-level findings and limits: Vaccine-related CD4 TCRs covered spike, predominating at 160-218 and 743-854. Females outnumbered males among donors, who were mostly white British; clonal diversity was possibly underestimated. Targets within unmutated variant regions were reportedly found for nearly half of spike-specific TCRs.

This TCR was recovered from an adult who received the AZD1222 COVID-19 vaccine. Material: peripheral blood, obtained 28 days after the second AZD1222 dose. The gene calls are TRBV9 and TRBJ1-6; 10 bases match TRBD1. The CDR3, as DNA: TGTGCCAGCAGCGGGTCGGGACAGGGGAATTCACCCCTCCACTTT. Translated: CASSGSGQGNSPLHF. Using reference TRBV9 and TRBJ1-6 for the parts outside the CDR3, the full variable domain is DSGVTQTPKHLITATGQRVTLRCSPRSGDLSVYWYQQSLDQGLQFLIQYYNGEERAKGNILERFSAQQFPDLHSELNLSSLELGDSALYFCASSGSGQGNSPLHFGNGTRLTVT.